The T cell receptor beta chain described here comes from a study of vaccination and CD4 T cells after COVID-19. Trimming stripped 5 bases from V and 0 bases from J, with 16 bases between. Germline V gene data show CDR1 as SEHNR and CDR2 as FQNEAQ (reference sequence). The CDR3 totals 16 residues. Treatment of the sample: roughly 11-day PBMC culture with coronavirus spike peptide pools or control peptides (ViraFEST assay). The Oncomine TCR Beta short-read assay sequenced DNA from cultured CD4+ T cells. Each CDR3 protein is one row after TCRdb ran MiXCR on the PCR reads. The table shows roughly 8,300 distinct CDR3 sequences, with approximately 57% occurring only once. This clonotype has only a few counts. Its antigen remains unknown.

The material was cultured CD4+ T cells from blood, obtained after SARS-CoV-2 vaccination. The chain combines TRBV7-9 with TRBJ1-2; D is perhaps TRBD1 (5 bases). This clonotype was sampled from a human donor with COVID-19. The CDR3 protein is CASSRDGGVANYGYTF. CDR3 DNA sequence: TGTGCCAGCAGCCGGGACGGAGGAGTAGCTAACTATGGCTACACCTTC.